This entry features one TCR beta chain sequence. These data are taken from a study of blood T cell repertoires in COVID-19. Sequencing was performed with immunoSEQ multiplex PCR; in TCRdb, only in-frame clones are kept and a portion is missing. Among more than 100,000 clones listed, 60% to 85% were seen once. Source material: peripheral blood. The source of this sequence is a human donor with acute or convalescent COVID-19. The donor label of this sample is uncertain.

The CDR3 region is CASSQDRGPYTQYF. The CDR3 DNA reads as TGCGCCAGCAGCCAAGACAGGGGGCCTTATACGCAGTATTTT. The chain links TRBV4-1 to TRBJ2-3; 8 nucleotides align to TRBD1. Germline-derived CDR1 and CDR2 are MGHRA and YSYEKL. V shed 0 bases and J 7 bases; nucleotides not matched to a gene: 3. This CDR3 spans 14 amino acids.